The rows below give T cell receptor beta chains drawn from one sample of a study of human T cells and chemical hapten exposure. TCRdb redid the calling of the RACE reads with MiXCR, one entry per CDR3 protein. The table includes nearly 350,000 distinct CDR3 sequences, under 9% detected once. The source material was whole blood, sampled in connection with sensitization to the hapten diphenylcyclopropenone (DPC). The receptors stem from a woman aged 18-29 years with alopecia areata. Some clones in this sample may be carry-over from other donors' samples. The CDR3 runs from the conserved cysteine through the conserved F or W. The order of the fields is J gene, V gene, clone size, D gene, CDR3 protein, CDR3 DNA. D genes are given only for firm matches. Clone size is shown for a subset of rows, as once, few, many or a class of expanded clone.

TRBJ1-3	TRBV5-4	NA	TRBD1	CASSQWTGGAWGSGNTIYF	TGTGCCAGCAGCCAGTGGACAGGGGGCGCGTGGGGCTCTGGAAACACCATATATTTT
TRBJ2-3	TRBV29-1	NA	NA	CRVEISWAEDTQYF	TGCAGGGTTGAGATATCGTGGGCCGAGGATACGCAGTATTTT
TRBJ2-1	TRBV7-9	NA	NA	CASSSQWTDIVF	TGTGCCAGCAGCTCACAATGGACAGATATTGTCTTC
TRBJ2-4	TRBV5-1	few	NA	CASSLGSGTWTYF	TGCGCCAGCAGCTTGGGATCGGGCACCTGGACGTACTTC
TRBJ2-3	TRBV7-2	many	NA	CASSLTDRSDSDTQYF	TGTGCCAGCAGCCTCACCGACAGGAGCGATTCAGATACGCAGTATTTT
TRBJ1-1	TRBV4-2	NA	NA	CASSQPRTLNTEAFF	TGTGCCAGCAGCCAACCCCGTACCTTGAACACTGAAGCTTTCTTT
TRBJ2-7	TRBV20-1	NA	TRBD2	CSAWDGRDAEQYF	TGCAGTGCTTGGGACGGGAGGGACGCCGAGCAGTACTTC
TRBJ1-1	TRBV6-6	few	NA	CASGPWHEAFF	TGTGCCAGCGGCCCCTGGCACGAAGCTTTCTTT
TRBJ1-3	TRBV7-2	NA	TRBD1	CASSYGTGGPRNTIYF	TGTGCCAGCAGCTACGGGACAGGGGGCCCAAGAAACACCATATATTTT
TRBJ2-7	TRBV28	NA	NA	CASSFLPRVPYEQYF	TGTGCCAGCAGTTTTCTGCCCAGGGTTCCCTACGAGCAGTACTTC
TRBJ1-5	TRBV4-1	many	NA	CASSRIHAGNQPQHF	TGCGCCAGCAGCCGGATACATGCGGGCAATCAGCCCCAGCATTTT
TRBJ2-3	TRBV20-1	many	NA	CSARVLSTDTQYF	TGCAGTGCTAGAGTTCTCAGCACAGATACGCAGTATTTT
TRBJ2-7	TRBV4-2	NA	NA	CASSQAGLRRTEQYF	TGTGCCAGCAGCCAAGCGGGACTGCGTCGTACCGAGCAGTACTTC
TRBJ1-2	TRBV25-1	few	NA	CASSDGAGLDGYTF	TGTGCCAGCAGTGACGGCGCAGGGTTAGATGGCTACACCTTC
TRBJ2-7	TRBV10-3	many	TRBD1	CAIAPTGASSYEQYF	TGTGCCATCGCACCCACAGGGGCGTCCTCCTACGAGCAGTACTTC
TRBJ2-1	TRBV7-9	NA	TRBD2	CASRRTSGTNEQFF	TGTGCCAGCAGACGGACTAGCGGGACCAATGAGCAGTTCTTC
TRBJ2-7	TRBV6-2/TRBV6-3	many	NA	CASRTGAMGEQYF	TGTGCCAGCCGGACCGGGGCGATGGGCGAGCAGTACTTC
TRBJ2-3	TRBV9	many	NA	CASSVDLTDTQYF	TGTGCCAGCAGCGTAGACTTGACAGATACGCAGTATTTT
TRBJ2-7	TRBV18	many	NA	CASSPRHSGYEQYF	TGTGCCAGCTCACCACGACACTCGGGCTACGAGCAGTACTTC
TRBJ2-3	TRBV7-9	few	NA	CASSFGRQSTDTQYF	TGTGCCAGCAGCTTTGGGAGACAGAGCACAGATACGCAGTATTTT
TRBJ1-1	TRBV6-6	NA	NA	CASSAGSSTEAFF	TGTGCCAGCAGTGCAGGGAGCAGCACTGAAGCTTTCTTT
TRBJ2-2	TRBV7-9	many	NA	CASSLRGPLITRAGELFF	TGTGCCAGCAGCTTAAGGGGACCGCTAATTACCCGCGCCGGGGAGCTGTTTTTT
TRBJ2-3	TRBV5-4	NA	TRBD1	CASGGQAPDTQYF	TGTGCCAGCGGGGGACAGGCCCCAGATACGCAGTATTTT
TRBJ2-1	TRBV2	many	NA	CASTLGWGGEQFF	TGTGCCAGCACGTTGGGGTGGGGCGGTGAGCAGTTCTTC
TRBJ2-3	TRBV29-1	many	TRBD2	CSAPGLAGPDTQYF	TGCAGCGCCCCCGGACTAGCGGGGCCCGATACGCAGTATTTT
TRBJ2-6	TRBV7-2	few	TRBD1	CASSLGTGYIVLTF	TGTGCCAGCAGCCTAGGGACAGGTTACATCGTCCTGACTTTC
TRBJ1-3	TRBV20-1	NA	TRBD1	CSASWDRWSSGNTIYF	TGCAGTGCTAGTTGGGACAGGTGGAGCTCTGGAAACACCATATATTTT
TRBJ1-4	TRBV2	NA	TRBD1	CASSEKYGQDATNEKLFF	TGTGCCAGCAGTGAAAAGTATGGACAGGACGCAACTAATGAAAAACTGTTTTTT
TRBJ2-2	TRBV5-1	NA	TRBD1	CASSLTGTGLTGELFF	TGCGCCAGCAGCTTGACCGGGACAGGTCTTACCGGGGAGCTGTTTTTT
TRBJ2-5	TRBV7-3	NA	TRBD1	CASSPRTGDMAQYF	TGTGCCAGCAGCCCTAGGACAGGGGATATGGCCCAGTACTTC
TRBJ1-1	TRBV7-9	NA	TRBD1	CASSLTDRGGTEAFF	TGTGCCAGCAGCTTGACTGACAGGGGCGGCACTGAAGCTTTCTTT
TRBJ1-2	TRBV6-6	few	NA	CASSYEPGSTDYTF	TGTGCCAGCAGTTACGAACCGGGGTCTACCGACTACACCTTC
TRBJ2-1	TRBV4-2	NA	TRBD1	CASSQQGQVLYNEQFF	TGTGCCAGCAGCCAGCAGGGACAGGTGTTATACAATGAGCAGTTCTTC
TRBJ2-1	TRBV3-1	NA	TRBD2	CASSLWTSGLLNEQFF	TGTGCCAGCAGCCTCTGGACTAGCGGGCTTTTAAATGAGCAGTTCTTC
TRBJ2-2	TRBV28	many	TRBD1	CASSTGDTGELFF	TGTGCCAGCAGTACAGGGGACACCGGGGAGCTGTTTTTT
TRBJ1-1	TRBV4-1	NA	NA	CASSQVDGVGTEAFF	TGCGCCAGCAGCCAAGTTGATGGGGTGGGCACTGAAGCTTTCTTT
TRBJ2-2	TRBV29-1	few	TRBD1	CSGGQDTGELFF	TGCAGCGGCGGACAGGACACCGGGGAGCTGTTTTTT
TRBJ1-5	TRBV12-3/TRBV12-4	NA	TRBD1	CASRRGTGRWSNQPQHF	TGTGCCAGCAGAAGAGGGACAGGGAGATGGAGCAATCAGCCCCAGCATTTT
TRBJ2-3	TRBV29-1	few	NA	CSVEDPSKADTQYF	TGCAGCGTTGAAGATCCGTCAAAGGCAGATACGCAGTATTTT
TRBJ2-3	TRBV20-1	few	TRBD1	CSARDPRGPTDTQYF	TGCAGTGCTAGAGATCCGAGGGGGCCGACAGATACGCAGTATTTT
TRBJ2-4	TRBV29-1	many	TRBD1	CSVGDRGKNIQYF	TGCAGCGTTGGGGACAGGGGAAAAAACATTCAGTACTTC
TRBJ1-1	TRBV6-2/TRBV6-3	many	NA	CASSYHRSGVNTEAFF	TGTGCCAGCAGTTATCATCGGTCAGGGGTGAACACTGAAGCTTTCTTT
TRBJ1-5	TRBV12-3/TRBV12-4	few	NA	CASSPRTVVGGNQPQHF	TGTGCCAGCAGTCCGCGGACGGTCGTTGGGGGCAATCAGCCCCAGCATTTT
TRBJ1-5	TRBV20-1	NA	NA	CSATLGVSNQPQHF	TGCAGTGCCACCTTGGGGGTTAGCAATCAGCCCCAGCATTTT
TRBJ2-5	TRBV6-2/TRBV6-3	many	TRBD2	CASSKPRGGQETQYF	TGTGCCAGCAGTAAACCACGGGGGGGGCAAGAGACCCAGTACTTC
TRBJ2-1	TRBV19	NA	TRBD2	CASKKRGGSGDEQFF	TGTGCCAGTAAGAAGCGGGGGGGCTCTGGCGATGAGCAGTTCTTC
TRBJ2-3	TRBV24-1	few	NA	CATSDSTVFEDTQYF	TGTGCCACCAGTGATTCTACGGTGTTTGAGGATACGCAGTATTTT
TRBJ2-6	TRBV7-8	NA	NA	CASRGLLSSGANVLTF	TGTGCCAGCAGGGGGCTCCTCAGCTCTGGGGCCAACGTCCTGACTTTC
TRBJ2-4	TRBV21-1	NA	NA	CASSKQLTGRTAKNIQYF	TGTGCCAGCAGCAAGCAGTTGACGGGCAGGACAGCCAAAAACATTCAGTACTTC
TRBJ1-5	TRBV20-1	few	NA	CSAGGGGSQPQHF	TGCAGTGCTGGCGGGGGTGGCAGTCAGCCCCAGCATTTT